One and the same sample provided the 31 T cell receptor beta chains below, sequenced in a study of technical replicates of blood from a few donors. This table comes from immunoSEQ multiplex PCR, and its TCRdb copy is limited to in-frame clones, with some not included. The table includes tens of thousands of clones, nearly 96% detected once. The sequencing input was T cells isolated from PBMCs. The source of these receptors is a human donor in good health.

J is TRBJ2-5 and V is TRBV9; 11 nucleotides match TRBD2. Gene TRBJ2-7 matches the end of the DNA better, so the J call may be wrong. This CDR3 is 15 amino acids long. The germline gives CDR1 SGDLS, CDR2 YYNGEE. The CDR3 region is CASSPLAGGSYEQYF. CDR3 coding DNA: TGTGCCAGCAGCCCTTTAGCGGGAGGGTCCTACGAGCAGTACTTC.

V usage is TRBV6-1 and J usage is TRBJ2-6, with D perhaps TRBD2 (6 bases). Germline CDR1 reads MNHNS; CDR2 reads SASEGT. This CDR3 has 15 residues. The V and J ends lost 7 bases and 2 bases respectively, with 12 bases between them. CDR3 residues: CASTMEGAGANVLTF. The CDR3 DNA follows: TGTGCCAGCACCATGGAGGGTGCTGGGGCCAACGTCCTGACTTTC.

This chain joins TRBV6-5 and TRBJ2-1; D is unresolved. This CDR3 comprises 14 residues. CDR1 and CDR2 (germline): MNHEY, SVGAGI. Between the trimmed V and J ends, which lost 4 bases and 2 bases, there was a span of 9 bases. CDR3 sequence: CASSLLSTYNEQFF. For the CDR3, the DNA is TGTGCCAGCAGTTTACTTTCAACCTACAATGAGCAGTTCTTC.

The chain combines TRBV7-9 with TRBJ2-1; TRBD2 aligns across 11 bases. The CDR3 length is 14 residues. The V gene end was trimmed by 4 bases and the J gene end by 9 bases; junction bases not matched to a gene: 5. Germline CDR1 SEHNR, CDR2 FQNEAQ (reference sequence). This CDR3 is CASSSLAGGVEQFF. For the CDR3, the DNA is TGTGCCAGCAGCTCCTTAGCGGGGGGGGTTGAGCAGTTCTTC.

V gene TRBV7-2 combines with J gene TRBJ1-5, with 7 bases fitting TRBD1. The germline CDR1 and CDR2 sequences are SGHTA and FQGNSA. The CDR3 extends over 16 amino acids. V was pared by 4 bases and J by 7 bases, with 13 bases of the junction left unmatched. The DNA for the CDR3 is TGTGCCAGCAGCTCGAGGGGGCTTCCCGTTGGCCAGCCCCAGCATTTT. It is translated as CASSSRGLPVGQPQHF.

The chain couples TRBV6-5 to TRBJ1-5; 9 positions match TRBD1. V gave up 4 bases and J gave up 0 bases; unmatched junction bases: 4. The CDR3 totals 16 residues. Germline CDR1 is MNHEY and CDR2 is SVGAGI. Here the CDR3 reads CASSSLQGASNQPQHF. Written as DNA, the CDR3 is TGTGCCAGCAGTTCACTACAGGGGGCTAGCAATCAGCCCCAGCATTTT.

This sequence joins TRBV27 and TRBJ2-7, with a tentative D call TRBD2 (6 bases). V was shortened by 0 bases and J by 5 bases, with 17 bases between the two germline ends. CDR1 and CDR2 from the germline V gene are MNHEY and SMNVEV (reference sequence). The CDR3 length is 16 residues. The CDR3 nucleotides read TGTGCCAGCAGTTTATCTGTAACGGGAGTTAGCCACGAGCAGTACTTC. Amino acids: CASSLSVTGVSHEQYF.

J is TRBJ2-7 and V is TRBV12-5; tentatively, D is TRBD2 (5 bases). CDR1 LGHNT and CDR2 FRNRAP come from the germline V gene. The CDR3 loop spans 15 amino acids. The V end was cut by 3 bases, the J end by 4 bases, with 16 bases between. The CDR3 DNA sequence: TGTGCTAGTGGTTTCCGAGGAGGACTCATTTACGAGCAGTACTTC. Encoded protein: CASGFRGGLIYEQYF.

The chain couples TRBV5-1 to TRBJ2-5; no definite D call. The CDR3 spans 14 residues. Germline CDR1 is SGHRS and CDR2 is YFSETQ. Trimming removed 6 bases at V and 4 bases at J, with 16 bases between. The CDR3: CASTYSDILETQYF. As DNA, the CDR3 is TGCGCCAGCACCTACTCAGACATATTAGAGACCCAGTACTTC.

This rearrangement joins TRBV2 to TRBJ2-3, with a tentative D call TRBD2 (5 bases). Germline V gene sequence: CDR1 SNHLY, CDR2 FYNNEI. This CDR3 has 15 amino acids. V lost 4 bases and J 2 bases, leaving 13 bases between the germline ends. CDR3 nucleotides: TGTGCCAGCAGTGGAAGAGGGTCGCTCACAGATACGCAGTATTTT. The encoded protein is CASSGRGSLTDTQYF.

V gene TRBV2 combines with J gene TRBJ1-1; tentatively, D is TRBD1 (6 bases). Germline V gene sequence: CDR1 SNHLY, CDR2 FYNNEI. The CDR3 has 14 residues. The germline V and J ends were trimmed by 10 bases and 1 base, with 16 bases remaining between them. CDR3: CANSQWTANTEAFF. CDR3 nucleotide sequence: TGTGCCAACAGCCAGTGGACAGCGAACACTGAAGCTTTCTTT.

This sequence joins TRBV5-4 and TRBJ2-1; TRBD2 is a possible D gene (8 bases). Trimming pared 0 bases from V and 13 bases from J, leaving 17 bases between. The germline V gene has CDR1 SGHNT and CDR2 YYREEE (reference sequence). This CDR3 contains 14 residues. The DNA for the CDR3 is TGTGCCAGCAGCTTGGCCGGGGACAGCGGGAGACAGTTCTTC. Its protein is CASSLAGDSGRQFF.

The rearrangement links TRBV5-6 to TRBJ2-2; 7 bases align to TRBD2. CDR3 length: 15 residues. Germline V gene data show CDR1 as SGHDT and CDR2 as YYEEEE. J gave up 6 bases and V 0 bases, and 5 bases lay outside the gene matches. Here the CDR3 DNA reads TGTGCCAGCAGCTTGGCCCCGGGGGGTCCCGGGGAGCTGTTTTTT. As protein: CASSLAPGGPGELFF.

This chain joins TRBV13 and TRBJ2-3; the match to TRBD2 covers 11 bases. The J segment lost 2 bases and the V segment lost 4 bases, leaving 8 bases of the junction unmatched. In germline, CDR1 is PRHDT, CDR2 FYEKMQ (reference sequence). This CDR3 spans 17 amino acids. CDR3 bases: TGTGCCAGCAGCTCCCCTAGCGGGAGGAAGGCCACAGATACGCAGTATTTT. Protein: CASSSPSGRKATDTQYF.

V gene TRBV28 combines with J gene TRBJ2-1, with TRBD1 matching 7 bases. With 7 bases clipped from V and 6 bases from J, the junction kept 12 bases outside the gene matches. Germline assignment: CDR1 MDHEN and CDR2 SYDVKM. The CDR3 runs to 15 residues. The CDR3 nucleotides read TGTGCCAGCATACTACAGGGGTCAGGGGGCAATGAGCAGTTCTTC. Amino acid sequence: CASILQGSGGNEQFF.

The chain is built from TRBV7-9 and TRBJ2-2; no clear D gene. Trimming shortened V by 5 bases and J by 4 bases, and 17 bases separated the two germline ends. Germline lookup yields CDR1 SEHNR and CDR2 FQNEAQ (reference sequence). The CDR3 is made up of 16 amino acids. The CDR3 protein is CASSQTLGLVTGELFF. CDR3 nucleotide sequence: TGTGCCAGCAGCCAAACTCTAGGCTTGGTCACCGGGGAGCTGTTTTTT. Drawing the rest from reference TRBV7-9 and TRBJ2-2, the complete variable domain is DTGVSQNPRHKITKRGQNVTFRCDPISEHNRLYWYRQTLGQGPEFLTYFQNEAQLEKSRLLSDRFSAERPKGSFSTLEIQRTEQGDSAMYLCASSQTLGLVTGELFFGEGSRLTVL.

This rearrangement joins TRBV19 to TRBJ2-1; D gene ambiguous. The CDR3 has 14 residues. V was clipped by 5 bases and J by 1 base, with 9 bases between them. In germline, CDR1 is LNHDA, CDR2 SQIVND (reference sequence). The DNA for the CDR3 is TGTGCCAGTAGTTGGCTGGCATCCTACAATGAGCAGTTCTTC. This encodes CASSWLASYNEQFF.

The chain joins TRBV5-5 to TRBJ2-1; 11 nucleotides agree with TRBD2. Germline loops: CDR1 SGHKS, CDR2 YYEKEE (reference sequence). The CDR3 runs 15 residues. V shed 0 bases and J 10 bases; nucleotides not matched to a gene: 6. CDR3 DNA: TGTGCCAGCAGCTTGGTCCTAGCGGGAGGCGAGGAGCAGTTCTTC. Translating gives CASSLVLAGGEEQFF.

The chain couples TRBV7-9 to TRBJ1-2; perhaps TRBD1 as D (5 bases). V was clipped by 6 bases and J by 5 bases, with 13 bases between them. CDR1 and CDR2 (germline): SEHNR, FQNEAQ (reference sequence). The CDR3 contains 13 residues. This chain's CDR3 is CASRAGEEYGYTF. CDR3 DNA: TGTGCCAGCAGGGCGGGGGAGGAGTATGGCTACACCTTC.

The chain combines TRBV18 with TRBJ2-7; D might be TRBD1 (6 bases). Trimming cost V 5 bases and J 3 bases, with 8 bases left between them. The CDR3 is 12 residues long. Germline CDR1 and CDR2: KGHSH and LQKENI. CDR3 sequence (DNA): TGTGCCAGCTCAACGGACAGCTACGAGCAGTACTTC. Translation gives CASSTDSYEQYF. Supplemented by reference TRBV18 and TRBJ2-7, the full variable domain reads NAGVMQNPRHLVRRRGQEARLRCSPMKGHSHVYWYRQLPEEGLKFMVYLQKENIIDESGMPKERFSAEFPKEGPSILRIQQVVRGDSAAYFCASSTDSYEQYFGPGTRLTVT.

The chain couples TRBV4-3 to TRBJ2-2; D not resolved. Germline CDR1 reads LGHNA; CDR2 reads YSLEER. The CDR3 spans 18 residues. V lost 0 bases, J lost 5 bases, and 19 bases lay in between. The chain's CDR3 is CASSQDTQPSSGTGELFF. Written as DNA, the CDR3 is TGCGCCAGCAGCCAAGATACGCAGCCATCTAGTGGAACCGGGGAGCTGTTTTTT.

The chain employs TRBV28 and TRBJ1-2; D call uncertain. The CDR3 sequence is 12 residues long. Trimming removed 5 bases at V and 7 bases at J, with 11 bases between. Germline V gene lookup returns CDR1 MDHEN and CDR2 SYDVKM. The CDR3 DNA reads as TGTGCCAGCAGTAGAGTTCAGGCTGGCTACACCTTC. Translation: CASSRVQAGYTF.

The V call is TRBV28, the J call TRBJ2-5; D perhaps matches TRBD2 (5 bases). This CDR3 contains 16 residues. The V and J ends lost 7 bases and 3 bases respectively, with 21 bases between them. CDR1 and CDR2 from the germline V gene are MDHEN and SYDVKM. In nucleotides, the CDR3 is TGTGCCAGCAACCTAGCTCTTGGAGAGGCCGAAGAGACCCAGTACTTC. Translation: CASNLALGEAEETQYF.

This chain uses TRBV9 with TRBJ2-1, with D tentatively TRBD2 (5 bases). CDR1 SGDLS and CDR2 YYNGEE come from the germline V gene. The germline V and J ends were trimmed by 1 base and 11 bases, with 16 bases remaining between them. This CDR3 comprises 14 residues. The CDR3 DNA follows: TGTGCCAGCAGCGTAAGTTCTCCGGGAACCCAGCAGTTCTTC. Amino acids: CASSVSSPGTQQFF.

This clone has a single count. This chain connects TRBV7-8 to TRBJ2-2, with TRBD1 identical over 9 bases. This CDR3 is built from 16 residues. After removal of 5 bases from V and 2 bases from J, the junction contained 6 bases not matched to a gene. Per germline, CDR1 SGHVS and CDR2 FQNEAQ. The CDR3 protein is CASSLQGQGNTGELFF. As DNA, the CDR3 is TGTGCCAGCAGCCTACAGGGACAGGGTAACACCGGGGAGCTGTTTTTT.

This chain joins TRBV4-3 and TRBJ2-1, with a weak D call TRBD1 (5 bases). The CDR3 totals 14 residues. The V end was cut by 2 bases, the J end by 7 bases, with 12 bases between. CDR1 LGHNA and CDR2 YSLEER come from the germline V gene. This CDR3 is CASSQRVRDNEQFF. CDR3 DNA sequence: TGCGCCAGCAGCCAAAGAGTCAGGGATAATGAGCAGTTCTTC.

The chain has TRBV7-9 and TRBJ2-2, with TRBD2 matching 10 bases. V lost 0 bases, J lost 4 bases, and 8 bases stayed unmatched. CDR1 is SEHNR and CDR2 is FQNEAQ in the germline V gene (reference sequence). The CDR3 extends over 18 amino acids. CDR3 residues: CASSLARIAGGTTGELFF. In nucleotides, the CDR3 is TGTGCCAGCAGCTTAGCGCGAATAGCGGGAGGTACCACCGGGGAGCTGTTTTTT.

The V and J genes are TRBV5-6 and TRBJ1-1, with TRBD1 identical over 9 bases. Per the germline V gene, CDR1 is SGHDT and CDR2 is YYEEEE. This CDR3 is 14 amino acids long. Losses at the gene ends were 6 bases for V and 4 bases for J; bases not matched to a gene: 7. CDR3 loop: CASIPGQGSTEAFF. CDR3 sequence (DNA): TGTGCCAGCATCCCGGGACAGGGAAGCACTGAAGCTTTCTTT.

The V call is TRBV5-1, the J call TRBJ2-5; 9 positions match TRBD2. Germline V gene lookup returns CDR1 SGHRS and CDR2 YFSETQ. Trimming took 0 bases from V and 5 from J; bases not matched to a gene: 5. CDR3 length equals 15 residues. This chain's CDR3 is CASSLVGTSFETQYF. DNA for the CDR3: TGCGCCAGCAGCTTGGTTGGGACTAGCTTCGAGACCCAGTACTTC.

The CDR3, as DNA: TGTGCCAGCAGCTTAGGCGGCGAGGCACAAGAGACCCAGTACTTC. Translated: CASSLGGEAQETQYF. The chain couples TRBV11-2 to TRBJ2-5; D is uncertain. The CDR3 extends over 15 amino acids. Per the germline V gene, CDR1 is SGHAT and CDR2 is FQNNGV. V was trimmed by 1 base and J by 2 bases, leaving 11 bases between them.

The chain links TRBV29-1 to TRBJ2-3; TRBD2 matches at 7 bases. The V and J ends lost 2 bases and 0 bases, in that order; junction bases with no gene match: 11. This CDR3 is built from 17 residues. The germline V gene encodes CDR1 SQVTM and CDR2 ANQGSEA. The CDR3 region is CSVEQREVPPSTDTQYF. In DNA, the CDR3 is TGCAGCGTTGAACAACGGGAGGTTCCCCCTAGCACAGATACGCAGTATTTT.